This TCR beta chain was sequenced for a study of T-cell reconstitution after alpha-beta-depleted transplantation in children. Preparation of the TCRbeta library used unique molecular identifiers. One entry per CDR3 protein, called by TCRdb with MiXCR from the PCR reads. This table holds hundreds of thousands of distinct CDR3 sequences, about 16% found once. This clonotype turned up a few times. What it recognizes is unknown. Study results and caveats: Recipient T cells and thymic progenitors that survived gave rise to the high TCRbeta diversity observed at day 60 in some patients. T cells produced anew were the main source of T-cell counts and diversity one year after transplant. Several hundred graft clones that had expanded were reportedly the source of alpha-beta T cells about two months after transplant.

The sequence derives from a male patient aged 5 to 17 who had a stem cell transplant for acute lymphoblastic leukemia, so the T cells may come from the graft donor. Sequences were derived from PBMCs, mostly from graft donor cells, sampled 360 days after TCRalphabeta/CD19-depleted stem cell transplant.

DNA of the CDR3: TGTGCCAGCAGCAGACTAGCGGGCGTCACCGGGGAGCTGTTTTTT. Translating it yields CASSRLAGVTGELFF. The V call is TRBV6-5, the J call TRBJ2-2; TRBD2 aligns across 10 bases. The J segment lost 4 bases and the V segment lost 6 bases, leaving 5 bases of the junction unmatched. There are 15 residues in the CDR3. From germline, CDR1 is MNHEY and CDR2 SVGAGI.